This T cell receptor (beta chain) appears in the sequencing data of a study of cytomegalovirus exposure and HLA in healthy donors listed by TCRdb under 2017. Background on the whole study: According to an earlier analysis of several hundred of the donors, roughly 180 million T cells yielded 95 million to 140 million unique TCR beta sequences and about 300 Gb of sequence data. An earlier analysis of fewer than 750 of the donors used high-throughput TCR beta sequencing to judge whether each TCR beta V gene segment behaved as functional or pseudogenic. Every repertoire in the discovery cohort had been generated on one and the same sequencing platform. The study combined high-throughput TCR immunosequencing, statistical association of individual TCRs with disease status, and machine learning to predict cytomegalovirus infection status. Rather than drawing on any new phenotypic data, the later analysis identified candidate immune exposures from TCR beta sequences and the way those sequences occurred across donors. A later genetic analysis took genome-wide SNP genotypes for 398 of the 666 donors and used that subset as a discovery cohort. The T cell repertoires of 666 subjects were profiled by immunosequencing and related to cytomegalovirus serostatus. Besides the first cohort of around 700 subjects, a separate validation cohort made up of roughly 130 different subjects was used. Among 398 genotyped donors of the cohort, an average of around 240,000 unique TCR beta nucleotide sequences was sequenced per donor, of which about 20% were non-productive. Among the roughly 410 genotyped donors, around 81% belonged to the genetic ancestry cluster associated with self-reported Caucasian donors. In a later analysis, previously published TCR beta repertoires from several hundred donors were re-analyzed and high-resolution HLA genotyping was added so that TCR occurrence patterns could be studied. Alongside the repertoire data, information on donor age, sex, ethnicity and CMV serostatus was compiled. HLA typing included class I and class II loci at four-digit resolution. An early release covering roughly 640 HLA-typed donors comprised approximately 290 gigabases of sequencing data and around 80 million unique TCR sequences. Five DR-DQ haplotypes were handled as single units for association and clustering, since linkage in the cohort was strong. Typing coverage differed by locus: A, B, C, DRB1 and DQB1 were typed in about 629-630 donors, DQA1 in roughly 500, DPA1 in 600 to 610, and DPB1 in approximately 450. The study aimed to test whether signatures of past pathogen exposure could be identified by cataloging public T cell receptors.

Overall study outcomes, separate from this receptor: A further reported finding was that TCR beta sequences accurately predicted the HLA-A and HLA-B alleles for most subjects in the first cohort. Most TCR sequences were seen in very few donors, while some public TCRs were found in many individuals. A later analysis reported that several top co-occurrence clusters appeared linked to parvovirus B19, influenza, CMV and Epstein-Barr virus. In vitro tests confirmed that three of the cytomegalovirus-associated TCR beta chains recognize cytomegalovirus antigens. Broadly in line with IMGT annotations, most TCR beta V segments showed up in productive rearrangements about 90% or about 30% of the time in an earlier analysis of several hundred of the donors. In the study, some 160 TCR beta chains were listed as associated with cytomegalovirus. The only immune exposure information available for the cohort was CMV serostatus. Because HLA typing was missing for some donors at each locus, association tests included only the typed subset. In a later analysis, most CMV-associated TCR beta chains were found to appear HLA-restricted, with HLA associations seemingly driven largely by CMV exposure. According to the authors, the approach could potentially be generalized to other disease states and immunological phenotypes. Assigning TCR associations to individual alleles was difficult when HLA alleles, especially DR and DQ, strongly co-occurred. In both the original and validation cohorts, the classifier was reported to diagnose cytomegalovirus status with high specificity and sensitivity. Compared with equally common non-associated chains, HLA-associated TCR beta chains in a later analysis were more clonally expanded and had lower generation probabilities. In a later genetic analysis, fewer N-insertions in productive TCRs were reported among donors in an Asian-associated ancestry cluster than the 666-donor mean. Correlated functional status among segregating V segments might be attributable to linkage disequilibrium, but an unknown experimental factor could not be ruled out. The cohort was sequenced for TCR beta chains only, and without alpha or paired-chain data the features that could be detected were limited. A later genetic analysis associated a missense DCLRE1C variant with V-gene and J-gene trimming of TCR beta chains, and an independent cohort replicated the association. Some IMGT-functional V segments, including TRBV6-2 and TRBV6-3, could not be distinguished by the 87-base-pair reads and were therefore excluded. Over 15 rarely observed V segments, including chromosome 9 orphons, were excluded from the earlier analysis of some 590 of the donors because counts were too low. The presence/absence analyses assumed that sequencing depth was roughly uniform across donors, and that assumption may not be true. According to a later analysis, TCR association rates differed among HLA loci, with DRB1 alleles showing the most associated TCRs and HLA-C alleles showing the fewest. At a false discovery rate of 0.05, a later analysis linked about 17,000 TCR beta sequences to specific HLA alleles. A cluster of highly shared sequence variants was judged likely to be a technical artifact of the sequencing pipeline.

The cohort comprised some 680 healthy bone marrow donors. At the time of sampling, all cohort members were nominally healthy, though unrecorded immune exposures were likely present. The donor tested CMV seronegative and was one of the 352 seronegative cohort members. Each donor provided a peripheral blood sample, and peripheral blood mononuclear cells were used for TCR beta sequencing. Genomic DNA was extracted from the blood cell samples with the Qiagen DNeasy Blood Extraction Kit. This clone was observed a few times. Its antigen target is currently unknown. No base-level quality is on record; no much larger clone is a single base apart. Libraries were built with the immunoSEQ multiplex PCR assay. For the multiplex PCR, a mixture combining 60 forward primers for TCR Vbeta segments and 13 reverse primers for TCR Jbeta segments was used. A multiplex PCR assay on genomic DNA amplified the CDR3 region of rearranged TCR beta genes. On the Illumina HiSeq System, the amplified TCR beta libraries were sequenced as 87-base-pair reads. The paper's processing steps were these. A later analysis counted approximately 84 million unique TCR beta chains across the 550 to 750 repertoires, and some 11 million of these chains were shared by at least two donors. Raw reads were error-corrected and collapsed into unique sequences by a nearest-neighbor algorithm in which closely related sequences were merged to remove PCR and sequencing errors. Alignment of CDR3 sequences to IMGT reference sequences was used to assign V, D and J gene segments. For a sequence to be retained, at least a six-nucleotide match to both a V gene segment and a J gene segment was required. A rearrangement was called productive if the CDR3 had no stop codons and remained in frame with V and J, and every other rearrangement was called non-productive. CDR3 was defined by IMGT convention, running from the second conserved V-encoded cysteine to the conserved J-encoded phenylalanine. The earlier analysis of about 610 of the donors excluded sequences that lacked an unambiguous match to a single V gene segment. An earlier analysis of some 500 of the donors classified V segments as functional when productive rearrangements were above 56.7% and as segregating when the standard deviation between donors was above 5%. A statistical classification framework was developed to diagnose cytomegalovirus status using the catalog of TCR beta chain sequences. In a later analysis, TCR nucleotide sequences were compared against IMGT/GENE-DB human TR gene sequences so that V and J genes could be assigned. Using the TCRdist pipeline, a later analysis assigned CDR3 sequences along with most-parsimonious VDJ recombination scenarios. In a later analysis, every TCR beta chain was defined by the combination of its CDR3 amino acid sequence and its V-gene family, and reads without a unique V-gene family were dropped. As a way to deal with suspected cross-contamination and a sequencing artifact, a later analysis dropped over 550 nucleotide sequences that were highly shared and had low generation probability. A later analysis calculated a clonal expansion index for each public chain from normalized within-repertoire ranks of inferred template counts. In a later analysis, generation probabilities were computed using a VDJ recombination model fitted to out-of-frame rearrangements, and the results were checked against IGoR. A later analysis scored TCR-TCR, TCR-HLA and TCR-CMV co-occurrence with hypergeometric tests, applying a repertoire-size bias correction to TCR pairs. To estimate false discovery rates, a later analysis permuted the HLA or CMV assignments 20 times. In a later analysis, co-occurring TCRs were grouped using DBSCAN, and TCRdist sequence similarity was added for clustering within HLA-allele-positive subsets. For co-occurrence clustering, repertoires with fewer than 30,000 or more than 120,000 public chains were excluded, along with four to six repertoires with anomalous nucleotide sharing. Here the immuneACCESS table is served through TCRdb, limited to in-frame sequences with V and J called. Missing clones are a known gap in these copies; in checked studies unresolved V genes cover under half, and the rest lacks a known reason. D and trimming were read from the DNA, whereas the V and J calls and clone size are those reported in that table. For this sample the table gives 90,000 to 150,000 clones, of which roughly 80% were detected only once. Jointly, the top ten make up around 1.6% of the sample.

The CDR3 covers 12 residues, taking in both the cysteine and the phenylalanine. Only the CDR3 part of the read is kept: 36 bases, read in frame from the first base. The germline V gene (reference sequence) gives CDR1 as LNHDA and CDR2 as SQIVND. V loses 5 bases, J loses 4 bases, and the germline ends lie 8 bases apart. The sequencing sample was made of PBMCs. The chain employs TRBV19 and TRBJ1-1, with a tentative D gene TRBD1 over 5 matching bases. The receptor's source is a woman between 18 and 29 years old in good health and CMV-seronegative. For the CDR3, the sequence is CASSVGGTEAFF. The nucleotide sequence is TGTGCCAGTAGTGTCGGGGGCACTGAAGCTTTCTTT.